Ten or more counts support the clone carrying this T cell receptor (beta chain). Its antigen is still unknown. The CDR3 loop spans 17 amino acids. The germline CDR1 and CDR2 sequences are MNHEY and SVGAGI. The V end lost 0 bases, the J end lost 2 bases, and 14 bases lay between the germline ends. TCRdb redid the calling of the 5' RACE reads with MiXCR, one entry per CDR3 protein. The sample yields roughly 300,000 distinct CDR3 sequences, roughly an eighth seen once. These data are taken from a study of T-cell memory formation after mild COVID-19. Overall study results and limits: Day 15 to 85 contracting clones showed balanced CD4/CD8; later expanders leaned CD4+.

The source is a man between 18 and 29 years old who had mild COVID-19 (a few samples of this study predate the infection). Cell type and time point are not known. The rearrangement uses TRBV6-5 and TRBJ1-5, with D uncertain. Sequencing was performed on PBMCs or a T cell subset sorted from them (not recorded which). The CDR3 region is CASSYSFPPGGNQPQHF. The CDR3 DNA follows: TGTGCCAGCAGTTACTCGTTCCCCCCTGGGGGCAATCAGCCCCAGCATTTT.